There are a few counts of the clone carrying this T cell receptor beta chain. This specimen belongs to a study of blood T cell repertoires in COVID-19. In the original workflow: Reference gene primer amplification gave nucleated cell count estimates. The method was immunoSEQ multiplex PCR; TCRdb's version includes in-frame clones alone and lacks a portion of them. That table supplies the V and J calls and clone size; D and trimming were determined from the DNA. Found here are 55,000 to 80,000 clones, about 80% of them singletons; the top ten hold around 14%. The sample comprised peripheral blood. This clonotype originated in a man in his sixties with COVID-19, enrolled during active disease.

The CDR3 is CASSPPKGAGYGYTF. The CDR3 DNA sequence: TGTGCCAGCTCACCACCTAAAGGGGCCGGCTATGGCTACACCTTC. This sequence joins TRBV18 and TRBJ1-2, with D perhaps TRBD1 (5 bases). CDR3 length equals 15 residues. Looked up from germline, CDR1 is KGHSH and CDR2 is LQKENI. V was cut by 0 bases and J by 4 bases, with 12 bases left in between.